This TCR beta chain was captured in a study of T cell responses to AZD1222 COVID-19 vaccine. Broader study findings: White British people made up most donors, females outnumbered males, and clonal diversity was possibly underestimated. Spike-spanning, vaccine-associated CD4 TCRs were dominant at 160-218 and 743-854. Repertoires in all cases were sampled only once the peak T cell response had passed. Unmutated variant regions reportedly attract nearly half of all spike-specific TCRs.

Method: immunoSEQ multiplex PCR; TCRdb's copy keeps in-frame clones and lacks some. The data show 75,000 to 100,000 clones, roughly 90% seen once. Details on this clone: As yet, its antigen is unknown.

CDR3 length: 12 amino acids. From germline, CDR1 is MNHEY and CDR2 SVGAGI. V dropped 6 bases and J dropped 5 bases, with 10 bases sitting between them. V gene TRBV6-5 combines with J gene TRBJ1-1, with D possibly being TRBD1 (6 bases). This sequence was found in an adult in good health. The source material was peripheral blood, sampled on day 0 of AZD1222 vaccination. CDR3: CASSYRETEAFF. Written as DNA, the CDR3 is TGTGCCAGCAGCTACAGGGAAACTGAAGCTTTCTTT.